The 6 T cell receptor beta chains below all came from one sample that was sequenced in a study of cytomegalovirus exposure and HLA in healthy donors (TCRdb year 2017). Library preparation employed the immunoSEQ multiplex PCR assay. A mixture of 60 forward primers for TCR Vbeta segments and 13 reverse primers for TCR Jbeta segments was used in the multiplex PCR. TCRdb holds this immuneACCESS table with in-frame rearrangements only. Some clones are missing; in checked studies, unresolved V genes explain under half, and the rest has no known cause. Recorded for this sample are 150,000 to 200,000 clones; around 77% of them occurred a single time. The ten biggest clones cover approximately 1.5% of the sample. The source material was PBMCs. The receptors here all came from a man aged 40-55 years in good health and CMV-seronegative.

The J gene is TRBJ2-5, the V gene TRBV11-2; D might be TRBD2 (7 bases). CDR3 length equals 15 residues. Germline CDR1 SGHAT, CDR2 FQNNGV. Trimming took off 5 bases at V and 4 bases at J, with 17 bases between the two ends. CDR3 DNA sequence: TGTGCCAGCAGCCCGGTAGGGGGAGGGAGAGAGACCCAGTACTTC. Residues: CASSPVGGGRETQYF.

The chain links TRBV12-2 to TRBJ1-1; the table calls TRBD1, which could not be checked here. TRBV12-2 is a pseudogene segment. CDR3 length: 14 residues. The CDR3 nucleotides read TGTGCAAGTCGCCTAAGGACAGTCCCGAATGAAGCTTTCTTT. Encoded protein: CASRLRTVPNEAFF.

This clone appeared a few times. The V gene is TRBV7-9, the J gene TRBJ2-3, with 8 nucleotides matching TRBD2. This CDR3 spans 15 amino acids. J was trimmed by 5 bases and V by 4 bases; bases with no gene match: 8. Germline lookup yields CDR1 SEHNR and CDR2 FQNEAQ (reference sequence). The CDR3 DNA is TGTGCCAGCAGCTCAGCGGGAGACCGAGGAGATACGCAGTATTTT. Translation: CASSSAGDRGDTQYF. Together with reference TRBV7-9 and TRBJ2-3, the CDR3 gives the full variable domain: DTGVSQNPRHKITKRGQNVTFRCDPISEHNRLYWYRQTLGQGPEFLTYFQNEAQLEKSRLLSDRFSAERPKGSFSTLEIQRTEQGDSAMYLCASSSAGDRGDTQYFGPGTRLTVL.

CDR3 in amino acids: CASGGAVLTSPLHF. DNA for the CDR3: TGTGCCAGCGGAGGGGCCGTGTTAACTTCACCCCTCCACTTT. This chain uses TRBV7-2 with TRBJ1-6, with a possible D match to TRBD1 (5 bases). The germline CDR1 and CDR2 sequences are SGHTA and FQGNSA. CDR3 length: 14 amino acids. V dropped 8 bases and J dropped 9 bases, with 17 bases sitting between them.

This rearrangement joins TRBV2 to TRBJ1-5; D possibly corresponds to TRBD1 (5 bases). The germline V gene has CDR1 SNHLY and CDR2 FYNNEI. The CDR3 extends over 13 amino acids. The V end lost 7 bases, the J end lost 1 base, and 8 bases lay between the germline ends. The CDR3 DNA sequence: TGTGCCAGCAACGGGGGAAGCAATCAGCCCCAGCATTTT. Protein sequence: CASNGGSNQPQHF.

This sequence joins TRBV14 and TRBJ2-3, with TRBD2 matching 9 bases. The CDR3 is made up of 15 amino acids. Germline V gene lookup returns CDR1 SGHDN and CDR2 FVKESK. After removal of 6 bases from V and 5 bases from J, the junction contained 9 bases not matched to a gene. Written as DNA, the CDR3 is TGTGCCAGCAGTCCTAGCGGGATGATGGGAGATACGCAGTATTTT. This gives the protein CASSPSGMMGDTQYF.